This passage covers 2 T cell receptor beta chains from one sample sequenced in a study of CD8 T cells in ankylosing spondylitis. Study conclusions and caveats: For ankylosing spondylitis blood, a TCR beta motif of 7 or 8 highly homologous variants appeared characteristic.

The antigens these receptors bind are not known. TCRdb called the 5' RACE reads again in MiXCR, with one record for every CDR3 protein. The profile shows fewer than 550,000 distinct CDR3 sequences, about 5.4% of them singletons. The sequenced material came from blood, either unsorted or a sorted T cell fraction (not recorded which). Receptor source: a male donor with ankylosing spondylitis.

This clonotype was recorded many times. The rearrangement links TRBV12-3 or TRBV12-4 to TRBJ2-7; the D is unclear. The CDR3 totals 13 residues. V shed 7 bases and J shed 3 bases, with 13 bases lying between them. The CDR3 sequence: CASTGNGRYEQYF. CDR3 DNA sequence: TGTGCCAGCACGGGTAACGGGCGCTACGAGCAGTACTTC.

This clonotype was recorded many times. The V and J genes are TRBV7-6 and TRBJ1-1; D is undetermined. V lost 5 bases and J 3 bases, leaving 16 bases between the germline ends. Germline V gene lookup returns CDR1 SGHVS and CDR2 FNYEAQ. This CDR3 has 15 residues. This chain's CDR3 is CASSTDVGRYTEAFF. The DNA of the CDR3 is TGTGCCAGCAGCACAGACGTTGGGCGTTACACTGAAGCTTTCTTT.